This TCR beta chain emerged from a study of blood T cell repertoires in COVID-19. Study context: Acute-phase and convalescent COVID-19 samples originated in the United States, Italy and Spain. The cDNA or gDNA used as material had been derived from T cells, B-cell-depleted T cells, or PBMCs.

The data were produced by immunoSEQ multiplex PCR, yet TCRdb's version contains in-frame clones alone and is incomplete. The sample contains 200,000 to 300,000 clones, around 83% of which appear only once. The V gene lost 5 bases and the J gene lost 0 bases, with 11 bases spanning the gap. The CDR3 loop spans 15 amino acids. Germline V gene lookup returns CDR1 SGHRS and CDR2 YFSETQ. The specimen sequenced was peripheral blood. The V and J genes are TRBV5-1 and TRBJ2-2; perhaps TRBD2 as D (5 bases). This TCR was recovered from a woman in her thirties or forties who had recovered from COVID-19. CDR3 sequence: CASRTTGTNTGELFF. CDR3 nucleotide sequence: TGCGCCAGCAGAACCACCGGGACGAACACCGGGGAGCTGTTTTTT.